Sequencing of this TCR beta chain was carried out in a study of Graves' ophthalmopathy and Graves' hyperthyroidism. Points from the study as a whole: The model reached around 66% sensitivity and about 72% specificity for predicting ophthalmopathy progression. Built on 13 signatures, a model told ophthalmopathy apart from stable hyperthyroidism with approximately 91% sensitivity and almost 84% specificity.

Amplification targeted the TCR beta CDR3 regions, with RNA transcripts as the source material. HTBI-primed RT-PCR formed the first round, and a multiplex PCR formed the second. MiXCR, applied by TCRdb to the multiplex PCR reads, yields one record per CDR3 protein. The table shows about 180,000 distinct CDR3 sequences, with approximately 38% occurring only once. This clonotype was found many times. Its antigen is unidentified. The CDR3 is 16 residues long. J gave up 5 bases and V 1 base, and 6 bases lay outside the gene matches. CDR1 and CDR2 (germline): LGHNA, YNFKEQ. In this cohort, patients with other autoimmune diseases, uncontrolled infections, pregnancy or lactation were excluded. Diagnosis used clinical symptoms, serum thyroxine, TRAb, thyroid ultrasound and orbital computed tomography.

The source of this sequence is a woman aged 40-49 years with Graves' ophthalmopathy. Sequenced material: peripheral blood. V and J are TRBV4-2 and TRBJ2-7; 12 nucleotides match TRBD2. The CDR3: CASSQGTSGTDNEQYF. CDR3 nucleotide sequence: TGTGCCAGCAGCCAAGGGACTAGCGGGACTGATAACGAGCAGTACTTC.